This T cell receptor (beta chain) was captured in a study of CD8 T cells in ankylosing spondylitis. Whole-study results and caveats: Past research had described some motif variants in reactive arthritis synovial fluid and blood. Disease-associated clonotypes exhibited CD8+ identity and were relatively infrequent in peripheral blood.

Germline V CDR1 and CDR2: ENHRY, SYGVKD. J gave up 1 base and V 4 bases, and 9 bases lay outside the gene matches. CDR3 length: 17 amino acids. Making use of molecular barcodes, quantitative 5'-RACE generated TCR beta libraries. TCRdb reanalysed the 5' RACE reads using MiXCR and keeps one entry per CDR3 protein. The profile shows more than 200,000 distinct CDR3 sequences, about 24% of them singletons. Concerning this clonotype itself: The target antigen is unknown.

The sequence was collected from a male donor with ankylosing spondylitis or in good health (not recorded which). The material sequenced was blood, either unsorted or a sorted T cell fraction (not recorded which). V gene TRBV10-3 combines with J gene TRBJ2-3, with 9 bases that match TRBD1. CDR3 in DNA: TGTGCCATCAGTGGTGACAGGGGGAATATCGGCACAGATACGCAGTATTTT. Translated: CAISGDRGNIGTDTQYF.